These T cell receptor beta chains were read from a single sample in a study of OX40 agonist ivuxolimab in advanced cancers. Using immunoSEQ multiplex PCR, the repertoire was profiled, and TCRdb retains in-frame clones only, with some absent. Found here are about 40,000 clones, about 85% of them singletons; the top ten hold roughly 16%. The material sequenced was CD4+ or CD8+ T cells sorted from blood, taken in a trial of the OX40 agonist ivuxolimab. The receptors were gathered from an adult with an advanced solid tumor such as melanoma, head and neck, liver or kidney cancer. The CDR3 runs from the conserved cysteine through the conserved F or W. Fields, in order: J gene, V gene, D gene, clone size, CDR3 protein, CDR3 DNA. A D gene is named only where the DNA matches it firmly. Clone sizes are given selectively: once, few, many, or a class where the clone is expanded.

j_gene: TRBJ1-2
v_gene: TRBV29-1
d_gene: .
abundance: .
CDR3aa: CSVPRGDYGYTF
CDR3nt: TGCAGCGTCCCCCGGGGGGACTATGGCTACACCTTC

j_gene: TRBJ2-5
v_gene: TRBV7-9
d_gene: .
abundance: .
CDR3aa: CASSFLVGETQYF
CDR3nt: TGTGCCAGCAGCTTCCTGGTGGGGGAGACCCAGTACTTC

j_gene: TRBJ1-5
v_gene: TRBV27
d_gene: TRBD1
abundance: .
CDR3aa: CVSRPGQLNQPQHF
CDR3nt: TGTGTCAGCAGACCGGGACAGCTCAATCAGCCCCAGCATTTT

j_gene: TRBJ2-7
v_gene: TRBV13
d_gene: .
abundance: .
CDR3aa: CASSLRVGGSEQYF
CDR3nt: TGTGCCAGCAGCTTAAGGGTAGGTGGCTCCGAGCAGTACTTC

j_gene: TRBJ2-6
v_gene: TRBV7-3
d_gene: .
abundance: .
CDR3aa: CASSLSGSSGANVLTF
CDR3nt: TGTGCCAGCAGCTTAAGCGGTAGCTCTGGGGCCAACGTCCTGACTTTC

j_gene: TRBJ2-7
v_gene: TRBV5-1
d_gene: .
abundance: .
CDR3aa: CASSLDGGSYEQYF
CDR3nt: TGCGCCAGCAGCTTGGATGGCGGATCCTACGAGCAGTACTTC

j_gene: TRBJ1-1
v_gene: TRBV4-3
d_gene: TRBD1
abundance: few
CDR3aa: CASSHGQGGGAEAFF
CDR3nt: TGCGCCAGCAGCCACGGACAGGGTGGAGGGGCTGAAGCTTTCTTT

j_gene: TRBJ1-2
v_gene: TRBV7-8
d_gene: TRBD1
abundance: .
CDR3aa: CASSYQTGTGTYGYTF
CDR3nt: TGTGCCAGCAGTTATCAAACCGGGACAGGCACCTATGGCTACACCTTC

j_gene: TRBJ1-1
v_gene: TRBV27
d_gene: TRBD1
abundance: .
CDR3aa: CASRVAGGVEAFF
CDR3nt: TGTGCCAGCAGGGTAGCAGGGGGCGTTGAAGCTTTCTTT

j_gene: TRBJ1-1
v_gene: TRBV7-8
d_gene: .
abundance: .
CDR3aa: CASIRRGGANTEAFF
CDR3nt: TGTGCCAGCATCCGTCGGGGGGGAGCGAACACTGAAGCTTTCTTT

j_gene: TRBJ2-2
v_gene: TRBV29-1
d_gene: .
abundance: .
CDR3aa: CSVEGGYGTGELFF
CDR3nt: TGCAGCGTTGAAGGGGGGTACGGCACCGGGGAGCTGTTTTTT

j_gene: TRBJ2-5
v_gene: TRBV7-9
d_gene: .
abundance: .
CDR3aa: CASSSPQEEETQYF
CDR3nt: TGTGCCAGCAGCTCCCCCCAGGAGGAGGAGACCCAGTACTTC

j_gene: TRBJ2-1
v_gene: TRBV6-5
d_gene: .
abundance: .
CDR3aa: CASTRQGQGEQFF
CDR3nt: TGTGCCAGCACCCGGCAGGGTCAGGGTGAGCAGTTCTTC

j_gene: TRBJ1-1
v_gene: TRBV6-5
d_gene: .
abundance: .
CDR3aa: CASSYSINLEAFF
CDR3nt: TGTGCCAGCAGTTACTCGATAAACCTAGAAGCTTTCTTT

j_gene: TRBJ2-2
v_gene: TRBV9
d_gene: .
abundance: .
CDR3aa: CASSLAGATGELFF
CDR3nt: TGTGCCAGCAGCCTCGCGGGGGCGACCGGGGAGCTGTTTTTT

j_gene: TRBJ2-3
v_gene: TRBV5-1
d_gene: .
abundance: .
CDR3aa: CASSLELWGSTDTQYF
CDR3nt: TGCGCCAGCAGCTTGGAGTTGTGGGGGAGCACAGATACGCAGTATTTT

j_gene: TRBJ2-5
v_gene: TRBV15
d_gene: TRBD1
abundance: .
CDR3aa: CATSRVNRGEETQYF
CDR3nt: TGTGCCACCAGCAGAGTGAACAGGGGGGAAGAGACCCAGTACTTC

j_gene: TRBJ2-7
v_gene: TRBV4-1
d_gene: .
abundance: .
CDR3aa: CASSQSDQSYEQYF
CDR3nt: TGCGCCAGCAGCCAAAGCGACCAATCCTACGAGCAGTACTTC

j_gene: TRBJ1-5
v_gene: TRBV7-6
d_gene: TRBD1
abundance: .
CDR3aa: CASSLGRGRNQPQHF
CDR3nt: TGTGCCAGCAGCTTAGGCAGGGGGCGGAATCAGCCCCAGCATTTT

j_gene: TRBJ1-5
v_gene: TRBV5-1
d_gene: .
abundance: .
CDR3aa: CASSLGQPGGPQHF
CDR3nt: TGCGCCAGCAGCTTAGGACAGCCCGGAGGACCCCAGCATTTT

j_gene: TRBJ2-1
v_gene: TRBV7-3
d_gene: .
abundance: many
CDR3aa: CASSLRGIRFNEQFF
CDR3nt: TGTGCCAGCAGCTTAAGGGGGATTAGGTTCAATGAGCAGTTCTTC

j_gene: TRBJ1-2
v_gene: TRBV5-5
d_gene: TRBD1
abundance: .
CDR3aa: CASSETGGRYGYTF
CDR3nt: TGTGCCAGCAGCGAGACAGGGGGGAGATATGGCTACACCTTC

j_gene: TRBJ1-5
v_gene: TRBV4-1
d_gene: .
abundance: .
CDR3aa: CASSQTQGGKQPQHF
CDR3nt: TGCGCCAGCAGCCAGACACAGGGAGGGAAACAGCCCCAGCATTTT

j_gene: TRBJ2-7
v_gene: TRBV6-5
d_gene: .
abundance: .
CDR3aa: CASSYSILAYEQYF
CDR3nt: TGTGCCAGCAGTTACTCGATACTAGCTTACGAGCAGTACTTC

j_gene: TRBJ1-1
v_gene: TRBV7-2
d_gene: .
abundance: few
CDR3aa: CASSPYTNTEAFF
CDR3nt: TGTGCCAGCAGCCCTTACACGAACACTGAAGCTTTCTTT

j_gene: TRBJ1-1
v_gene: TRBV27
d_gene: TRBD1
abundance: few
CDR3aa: CASSLSSQGAIEAFF
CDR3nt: TGTGCCAGCAGTTTATCGTCCCAGGGGGCGATCGAAGCTTTCTTT